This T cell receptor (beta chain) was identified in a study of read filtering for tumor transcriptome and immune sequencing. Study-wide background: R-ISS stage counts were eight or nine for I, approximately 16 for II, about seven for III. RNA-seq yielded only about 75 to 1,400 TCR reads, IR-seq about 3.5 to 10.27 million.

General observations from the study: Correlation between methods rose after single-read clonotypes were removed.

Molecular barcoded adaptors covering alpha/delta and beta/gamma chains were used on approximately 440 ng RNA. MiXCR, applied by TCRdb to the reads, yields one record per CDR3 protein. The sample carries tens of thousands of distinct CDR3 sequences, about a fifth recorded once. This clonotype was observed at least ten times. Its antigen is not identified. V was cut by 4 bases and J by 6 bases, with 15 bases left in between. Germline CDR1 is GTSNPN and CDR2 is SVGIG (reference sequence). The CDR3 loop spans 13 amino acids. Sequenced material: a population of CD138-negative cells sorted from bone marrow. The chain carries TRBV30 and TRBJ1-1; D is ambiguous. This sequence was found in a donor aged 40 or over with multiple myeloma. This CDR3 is CAWTHSGVPEAFF. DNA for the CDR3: TGTGCCTGGACCCACTCCGGAGTCCCTGAAGCTTTCTTT.